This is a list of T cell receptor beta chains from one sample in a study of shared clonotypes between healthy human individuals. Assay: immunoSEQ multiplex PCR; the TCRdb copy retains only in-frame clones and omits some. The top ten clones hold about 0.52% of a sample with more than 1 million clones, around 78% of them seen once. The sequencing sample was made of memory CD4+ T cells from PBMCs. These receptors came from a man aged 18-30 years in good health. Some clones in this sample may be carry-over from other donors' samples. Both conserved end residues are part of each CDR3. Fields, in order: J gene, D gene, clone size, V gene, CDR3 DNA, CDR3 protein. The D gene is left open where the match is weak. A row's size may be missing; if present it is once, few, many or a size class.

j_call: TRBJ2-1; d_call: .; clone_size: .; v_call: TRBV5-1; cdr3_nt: TGCGCCAGCATGCTGATGGGAGATGAGCAGTTCTTC; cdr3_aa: CASMLMGDEQFF
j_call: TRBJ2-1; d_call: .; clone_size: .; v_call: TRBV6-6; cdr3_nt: TGTGCCAGCAGTCGGACATCCTACAATGAGCAGTTCTTC; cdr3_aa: CASSRTSYNEQFF
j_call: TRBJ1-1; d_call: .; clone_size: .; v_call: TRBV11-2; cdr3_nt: TGTGCCAGCAGCTTTGGGAAAAACACTGAAGCTTTCTTT; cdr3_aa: CASSFGKNTEAFF
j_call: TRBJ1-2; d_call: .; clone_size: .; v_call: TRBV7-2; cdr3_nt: TGTGCCAGCAGCTTACGGCAGGTCGCTAACTATGGCTACACCTTC; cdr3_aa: CASSLRQVANYGYTF
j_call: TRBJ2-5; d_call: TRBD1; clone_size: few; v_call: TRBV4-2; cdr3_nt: TGTGCCAGCAGCCAAGGGAAAAACAGGGGGCCCTTGGAGACCCAGTACTTC; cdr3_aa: CASSQGKNRGPLETQYF
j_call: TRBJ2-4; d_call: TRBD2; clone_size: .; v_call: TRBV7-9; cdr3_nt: TGTGCCAGCAGCTCGCGGGAGCTCAGGGACATTCAGTACTTC; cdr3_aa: CASSSRELRDIQYF
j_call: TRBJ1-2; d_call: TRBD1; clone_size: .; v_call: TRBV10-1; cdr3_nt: TGCGCCAGCAGTGAGGGGACAGGGATGGACGGCTACACCTTC; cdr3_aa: CASSEGTGMDGYTF
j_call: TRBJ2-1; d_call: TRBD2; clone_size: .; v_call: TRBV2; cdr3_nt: TGTGCCAGCAGCGGAAGTTTTTATTTGCGGGAGCCTAACAATGAGCAGTTCTTC; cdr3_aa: CASSGSFYLREPNNEQFF
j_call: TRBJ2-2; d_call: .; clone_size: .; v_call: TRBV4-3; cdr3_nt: TGCGCCAGCAGCCAAGAGGCGGGGAACACCGGGGAGCTGTTTTTT; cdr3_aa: CASSQEAGNTGELFF
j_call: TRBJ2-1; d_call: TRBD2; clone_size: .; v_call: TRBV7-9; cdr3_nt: TGTGCCAGCAGCCCTCGACTAGCGCATTACAATGAGCAGTTCTTC; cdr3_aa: CASSPRLAHYNEQFF
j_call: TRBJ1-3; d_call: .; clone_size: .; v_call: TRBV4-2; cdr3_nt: TGTGCCAGCAGCCCCAACAGGGTAACGGGAAACACCATATATTTT; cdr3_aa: CASSPNRVTGNTIYF
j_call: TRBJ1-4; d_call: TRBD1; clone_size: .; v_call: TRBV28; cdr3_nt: TGTGCCAGCAGTTTGGGCATGGCAGGGGACAGGGAGAGTGAAAAACTGTTTTTT; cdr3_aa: CASSLGMAGDRESEKLFF
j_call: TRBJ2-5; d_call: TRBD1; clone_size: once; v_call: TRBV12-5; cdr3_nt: TGTGCTAGTGGCCGGGACAGGGGAGAGACCCAGTACTTC; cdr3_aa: CASGRDRGETQYF
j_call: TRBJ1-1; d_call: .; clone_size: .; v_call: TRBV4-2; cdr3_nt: TGTGCCAGCAGCCTCAGCGGGGGGGACACTGAAGCTTTCTTT; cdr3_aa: CASSLSGGDTEAFF
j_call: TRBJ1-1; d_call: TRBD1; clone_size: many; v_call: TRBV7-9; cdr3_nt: TGTGCCAGCAGCTTACTCGGGTGGGGGACAGGGGGAATGAACACTGAAGCTTTCTTT; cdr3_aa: CASSLLGWGTGGMNTEAFF
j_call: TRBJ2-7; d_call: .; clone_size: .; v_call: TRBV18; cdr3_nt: TGTGCCAGCTCACCCCCTCTACTTACCTACGAGCAGTACTTC; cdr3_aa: CASSPPLLTYEQYF
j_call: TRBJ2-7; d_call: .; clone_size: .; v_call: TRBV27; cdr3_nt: TGTGCCAGCAGTTTATCGGGAGATTCCTACGAGCAGTACTTC; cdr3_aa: CASSLSGDSYEQYF
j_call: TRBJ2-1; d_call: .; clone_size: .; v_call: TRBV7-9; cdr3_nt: TGTGCCAGCAGCTTGCGAGTGAGTAGGGATGAGCAGTTCTTC; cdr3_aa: CASSLRVSRDEQFF
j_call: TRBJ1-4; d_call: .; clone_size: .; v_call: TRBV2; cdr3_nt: TGTGCCAGCAGTGATTCGGGACATAACGAAAAACTGTTTTTT; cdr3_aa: CASSDSGHNEKLFF
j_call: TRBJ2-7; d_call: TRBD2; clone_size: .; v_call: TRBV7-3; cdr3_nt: TGTGCCAGCGCCCTAGCGGGAACCTACGAGCAGTACTTC; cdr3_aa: CASALAGTYEQYF
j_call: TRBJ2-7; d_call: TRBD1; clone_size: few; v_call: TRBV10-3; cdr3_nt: TGTGCCATCAGTGAGCGACAGGGGGAATACGAGCAGTACTTC; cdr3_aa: CAISERQGEYEQYF
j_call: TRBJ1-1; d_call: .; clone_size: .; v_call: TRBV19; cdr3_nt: TGTGCCAGTAGTGGACAGTCGAACACTGAAGCTTTCTTT; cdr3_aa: CASSGQSNTEAFF
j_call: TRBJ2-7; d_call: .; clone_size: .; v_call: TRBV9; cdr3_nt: TGTGCCAGCAGCGTGCTAGCGTACTCCTACGAGCAGTACTTC; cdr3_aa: CASSVLAYSYEQYF
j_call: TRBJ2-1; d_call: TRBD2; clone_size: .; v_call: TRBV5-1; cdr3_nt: TGCGCCAGCACCCGAAGCGGGACTGCGATTTACAATGAGCAGTTCTTC; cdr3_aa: CASTRSGTAIYNEQFF
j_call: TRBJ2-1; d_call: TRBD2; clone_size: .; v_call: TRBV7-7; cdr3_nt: TGTGCCAGCAGCTTAGGAGGGACTAGCCACAATGAGCAGTTCTTC; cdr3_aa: CASSLGGTSHNEQFF
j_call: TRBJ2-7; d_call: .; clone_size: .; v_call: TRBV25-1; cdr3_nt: TGTGCCAGCAGTGATCATACAGGGCACGAGCAGTACTTC; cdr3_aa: CASSDHTGHEQYF
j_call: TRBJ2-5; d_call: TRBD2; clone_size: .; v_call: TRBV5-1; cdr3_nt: TGCGCCAGCAGCTTGCGACTAGCGGGATCCCAAGAGACCCAGTACTTC; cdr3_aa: CASSLRLAGSQETQYF
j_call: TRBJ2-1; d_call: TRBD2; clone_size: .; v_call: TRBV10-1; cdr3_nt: TGCGCCAGAGCCGGGACTAGCGGGATTAATGAGCAGTTCTTC; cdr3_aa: CARAGTSGINEQFF
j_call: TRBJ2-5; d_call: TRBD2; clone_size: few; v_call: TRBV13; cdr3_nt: TGTGCCAGCAGCCCCCACCGACTAGCAGGAGAGATAGAGACCCAGTACTTC; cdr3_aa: CASSPHRLAGEIETQYF
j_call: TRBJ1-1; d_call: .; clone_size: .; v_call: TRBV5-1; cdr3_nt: TGCGCCAGCAGCTTGGACGGGGCGAACACTGAAGCTTTCTTT; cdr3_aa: CASSLDGANTEAFF
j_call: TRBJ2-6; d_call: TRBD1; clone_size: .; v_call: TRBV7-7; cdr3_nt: TGTGCCAGCAGCCCAGGGACAGGGTCCGGGGCCAACGTCCTGACTTTC; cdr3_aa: CASSPGTGSGANVLTF